This entry concerns a single TCR beta chain. The sample comes from a study of blood T cell repertoires in COVID-19. Study-level information: The study drew acute and convalescent COVID-19 samples from the United States, Italy and Spain.

As originally analysed: Estimation of nucleated cell counts was performed using reference gene primer amplification. Sequencing was performed with immunoSEQ multiplex PCR; in TCRdb, only in-frame clones are kept and a portion is missing. Clone size and the V and J calls come from that table; the DNA yielded D and trimming. The table shows approximately 260,000 clones, with around nine tenths occurring only once. Trimming took 6 bases from V and 1 from J; bases not matched to a gene: 4. The germline V gene encodes CDR1 SGHVS and CDR2 FNYEAQ. This CDR3 is built from 16 residues. Individuals aged 18 to 89 years were recruited from about two dozen US areas.

The TCR originated in a woman aged 18 to 35 who had recovered from COVID-19. The genes are TRBV7-6 and TRBJ1-5, with 12 bases identical to TRBD1. The sample was PBMCs or T cells enriched from blood (not recorded which). CDR3 sequence: CASSPGQGASNQPQHF. CDR3 bases: TGTGCCAGCAGTCCGGGACAGGGGGCAAGCAATCAGCCCCAGCATTTT.